This T cell receptor (beta chain) was obtained from a study of T cell repertoires in cytomegalovirus infection. As for the study in general: Both CMV infection and a matching HLA type were indicated by public TCR beta signatures.

CDR1 SQVTM and CDR2 ANQGSEA come from the germline V gene. The CDR3 has 13 amino acids. V was clipped by 6 bases and J by 0 bases; unmatched bases: 2. TCRdb passed the reads through MiXCR, listing each CDR3 protein once. Altogether roughly 600,000 distinct CDR3 sequences are present, 24% being singletons, with the ten largest covering 7% to 9%. This rearrangement joins TRBV29-1 to TRBJ2-3; 8 nucleotides match TRBD1. The clonotype comes from a human donor in good health (CMV status not recorded). Some clones in this sample may be carry-over from other donors' samples. The sample taken for sequencing was CD8+ T cells from PBMCs. CDR3 region: CSVTGVSTDTQYF. CDR3 DNA: TGCAGCGTGACAGGGGTGAGCACAGATACGCAGTATTTT.